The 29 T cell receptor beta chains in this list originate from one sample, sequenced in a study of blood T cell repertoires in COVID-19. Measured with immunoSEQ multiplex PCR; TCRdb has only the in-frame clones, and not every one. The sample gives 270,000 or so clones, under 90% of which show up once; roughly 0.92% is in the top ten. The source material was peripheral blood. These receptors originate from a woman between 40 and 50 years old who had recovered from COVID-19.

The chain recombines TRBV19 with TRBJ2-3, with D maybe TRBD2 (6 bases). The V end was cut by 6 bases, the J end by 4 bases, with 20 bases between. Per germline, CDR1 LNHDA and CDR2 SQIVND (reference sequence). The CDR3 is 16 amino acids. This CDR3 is CASSPLAQLAPDTQYF. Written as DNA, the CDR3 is TGTGCCAGTAGCCCACTTGCGCAACTAGCTCCAGATACGCAGTATTTT.

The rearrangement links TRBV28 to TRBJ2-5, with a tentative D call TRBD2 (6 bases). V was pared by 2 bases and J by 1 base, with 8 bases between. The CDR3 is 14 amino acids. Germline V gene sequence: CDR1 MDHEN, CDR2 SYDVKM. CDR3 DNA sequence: TGTGCCAGCAGTTTAGGAGGGGTCCAAGAGACCCAGTACTTC. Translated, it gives CASSLGGVQETQYF.

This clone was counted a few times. The CDR3 DNA follows: TGTGCCAGCAGTGTAAGGGGGTACAATGAGCAGTTCTTC. The encoded protein is CASSVRGYNEQFF. V and J are TRBV25-1 and TRBJ2-1, with D maybe TRBD1 (6 bases). From germline, CDR1 is MGHDK and CDR2 SYGVNS. V was pared by 4 bases and J by 4 bases, with 8 bases between. The CDR3 covers 13 residues.

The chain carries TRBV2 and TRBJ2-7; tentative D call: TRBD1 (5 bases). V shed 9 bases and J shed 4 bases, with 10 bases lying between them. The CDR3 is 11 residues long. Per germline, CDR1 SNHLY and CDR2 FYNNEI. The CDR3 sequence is CASSRVYEQYF. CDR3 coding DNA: TGTGCCAGTAGCAGGGTTTACGAGCAGTACTTC. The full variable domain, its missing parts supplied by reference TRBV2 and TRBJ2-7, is EPEVTQTPSHQVTQMGQEVILRCVPISNHLYFYWYRQILGQKVEFLVSFYNNEISEKSEIFDDQFSVERPDGSNFTLKIRSTKLEDSAMYFCASSRVYEQYFGPGTRLTVT.

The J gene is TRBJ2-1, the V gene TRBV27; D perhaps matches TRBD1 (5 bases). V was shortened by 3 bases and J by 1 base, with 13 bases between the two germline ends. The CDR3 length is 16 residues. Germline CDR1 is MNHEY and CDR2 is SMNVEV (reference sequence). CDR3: CASSLGPSWSYNEQFF. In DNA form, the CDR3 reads TGTGCCAGCAGTTTGGGGCCTAGTTGGTCCTACAATGAGCAGTTCTTC.

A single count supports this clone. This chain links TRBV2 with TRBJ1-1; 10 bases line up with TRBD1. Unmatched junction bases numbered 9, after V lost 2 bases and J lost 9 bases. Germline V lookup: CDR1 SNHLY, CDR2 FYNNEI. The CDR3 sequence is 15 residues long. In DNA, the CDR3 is TGTGCCAGCAGTGAATTGACAGGGGGCACATCGAAAGCTTTCTTT. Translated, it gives CASSELTGGTSKAFF.

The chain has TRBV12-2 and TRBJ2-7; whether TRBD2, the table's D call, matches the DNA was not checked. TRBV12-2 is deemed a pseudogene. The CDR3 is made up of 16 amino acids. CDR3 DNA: TGTGCAAGTCGCTTAGACTCTAGCGGGAGGAAGGACGAGCAGTACTTC. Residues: CASRLDSSGRKDEQYF.

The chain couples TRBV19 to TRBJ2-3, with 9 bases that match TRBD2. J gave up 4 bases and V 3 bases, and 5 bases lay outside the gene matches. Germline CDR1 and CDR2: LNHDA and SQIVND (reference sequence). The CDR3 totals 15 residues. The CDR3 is CASSIRREGPDTQYF. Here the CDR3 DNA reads TGTGCCAGTAGTATCCGGCGGGAGGGCCCAGATACGCAGTATTTT.

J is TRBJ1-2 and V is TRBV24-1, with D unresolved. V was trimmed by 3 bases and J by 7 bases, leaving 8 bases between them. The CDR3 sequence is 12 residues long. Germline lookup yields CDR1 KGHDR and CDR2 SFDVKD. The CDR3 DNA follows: TGTGCCACCAGTGATCGGGGAATTGGCTACACCTTC. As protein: CATSDRGIGYTF.

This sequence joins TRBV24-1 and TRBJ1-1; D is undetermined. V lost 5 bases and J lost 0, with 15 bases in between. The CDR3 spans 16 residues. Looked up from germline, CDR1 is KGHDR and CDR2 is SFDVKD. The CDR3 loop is CATSAGGSNMNTEAFF. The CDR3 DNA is TGTGCCACCAGTGCGGGCGGGAGTAACATGAACACTGAAGCTTTCTTT.

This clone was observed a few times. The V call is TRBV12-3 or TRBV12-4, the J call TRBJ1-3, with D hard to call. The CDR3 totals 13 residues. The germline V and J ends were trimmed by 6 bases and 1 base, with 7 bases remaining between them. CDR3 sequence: CASSFLSGNTIYF. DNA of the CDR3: TGTGCCAGCAGCTTCCTATCTGGAAACACCATATATTTT.

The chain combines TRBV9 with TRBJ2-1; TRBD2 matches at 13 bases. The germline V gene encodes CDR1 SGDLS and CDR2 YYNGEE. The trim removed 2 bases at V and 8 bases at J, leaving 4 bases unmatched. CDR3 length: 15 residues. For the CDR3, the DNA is TGTGCCAGCAGCGTGTGGACTAGCGGGAGTGATGAGCAGTTCTTC. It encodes CASSVWTSGSDEQFF.

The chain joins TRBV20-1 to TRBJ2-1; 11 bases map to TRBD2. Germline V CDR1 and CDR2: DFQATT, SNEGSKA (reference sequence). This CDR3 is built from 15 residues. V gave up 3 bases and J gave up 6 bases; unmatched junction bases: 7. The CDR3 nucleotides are TGCAGTGCTAGTGGCCTACTAGCGGGAGTCAATGAGCAGTTCTTC. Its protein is CSASGLLAGVNEQFF.

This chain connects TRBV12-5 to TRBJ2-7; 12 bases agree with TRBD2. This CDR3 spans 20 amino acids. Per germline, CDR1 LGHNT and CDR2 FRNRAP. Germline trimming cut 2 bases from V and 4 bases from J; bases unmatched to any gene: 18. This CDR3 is CASGLLDNTSGRRSGYEQYF. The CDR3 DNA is TGTGCTAGTGGTTTGTTGGACAATACTAGCGGGAGGCGGAGCGGGTACGAGCAGTACTTC.

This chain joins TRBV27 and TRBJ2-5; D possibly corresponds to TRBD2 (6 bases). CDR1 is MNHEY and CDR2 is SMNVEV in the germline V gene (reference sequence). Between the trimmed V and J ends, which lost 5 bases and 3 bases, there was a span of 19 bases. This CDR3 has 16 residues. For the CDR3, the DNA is TGTGCCAGCAGTCCACGGGGGACGGCCTTAAAAGAGACCCAGTACTTC. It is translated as CASSPRGTALKETQYF.

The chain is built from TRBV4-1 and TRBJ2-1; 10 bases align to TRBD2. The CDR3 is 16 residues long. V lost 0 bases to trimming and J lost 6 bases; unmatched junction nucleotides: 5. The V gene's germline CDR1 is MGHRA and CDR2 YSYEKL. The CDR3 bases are TGCGCCAGCAGCCAAGAGCTAGCGGGAGCCGTCAATGAGCAGTTCTTC. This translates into CASSQELAGAVNEQFF.

CDR3 protein: CASSSLAGVAGELFF. The CDR3 coding sequence is TGTGCCAGCAGCTCTCTAGCGGGAGTAGCCGGGGAGCTGTTTTTT. This chain uses TRBV7-9 with TRBJ2-2, with 10 bases identical to TRBD2. Germline assignment: CDR1 SEHNR and CDR2 FQNEAQ (reference sequence). V shed 4 bases and J 6 bases; nucleotides not matched to a gene: 5. The CDR3 is 15 amino acids.

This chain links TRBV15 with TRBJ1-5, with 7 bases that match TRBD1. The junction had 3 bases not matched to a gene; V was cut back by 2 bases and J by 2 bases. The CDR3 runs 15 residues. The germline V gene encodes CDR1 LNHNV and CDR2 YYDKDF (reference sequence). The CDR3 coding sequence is TGTGCCACCAGCAGATTAACAGGGGGCAATCAGCCCCAGCATTTT. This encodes CATSRLTGGNQPQHF.

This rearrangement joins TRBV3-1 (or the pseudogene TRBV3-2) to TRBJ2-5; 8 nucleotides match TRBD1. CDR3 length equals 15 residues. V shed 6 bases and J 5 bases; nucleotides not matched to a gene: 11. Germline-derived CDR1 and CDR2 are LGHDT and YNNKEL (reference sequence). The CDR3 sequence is CASSLSRGRGETQYF. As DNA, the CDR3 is TGTGCCAGCAGTCTATCCAGGGGGCGCGGGGAGACCCAGTACTTC.

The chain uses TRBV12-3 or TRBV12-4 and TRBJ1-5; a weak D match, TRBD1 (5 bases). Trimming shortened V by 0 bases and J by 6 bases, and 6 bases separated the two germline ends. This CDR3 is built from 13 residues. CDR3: CASSLAQGQPQHF. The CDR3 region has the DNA TGTGCCAGCAGTTTAGCGCAGGGTCAGCCCCAGCATTTT.

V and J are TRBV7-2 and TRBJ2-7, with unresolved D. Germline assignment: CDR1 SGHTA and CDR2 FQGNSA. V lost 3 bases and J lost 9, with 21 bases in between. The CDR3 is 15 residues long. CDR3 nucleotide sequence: TGTGCCAGCAGCTTCGACTCCGAACTGGCTAGTGGGCAGTACTTC. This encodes CASSFDSELASGQYF.

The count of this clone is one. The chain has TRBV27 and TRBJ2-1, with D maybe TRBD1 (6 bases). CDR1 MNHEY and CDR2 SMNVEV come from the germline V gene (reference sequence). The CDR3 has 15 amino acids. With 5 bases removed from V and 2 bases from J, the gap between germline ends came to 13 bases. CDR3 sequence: CASSPGQFPYNEQFF. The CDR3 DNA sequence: TGTGCCAGCAGTCCCGGACAGTTTCCCTACAATGAGCAGTTCTTC.

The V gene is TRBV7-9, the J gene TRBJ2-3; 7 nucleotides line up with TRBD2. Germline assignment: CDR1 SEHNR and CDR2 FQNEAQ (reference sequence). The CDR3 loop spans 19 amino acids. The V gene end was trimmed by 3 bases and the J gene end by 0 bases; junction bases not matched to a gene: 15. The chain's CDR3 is CASSLISRGGRVSTDTQYF. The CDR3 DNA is TGTGCCAGCAGCTTGATCTCTAGAGGCGGGAGAGTTAGCACAGATACGCAGTATTTT.

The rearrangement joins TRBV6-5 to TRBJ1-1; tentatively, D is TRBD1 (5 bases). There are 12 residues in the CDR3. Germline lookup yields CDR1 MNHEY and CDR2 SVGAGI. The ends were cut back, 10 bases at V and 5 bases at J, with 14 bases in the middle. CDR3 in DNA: TGTGCCACGGGGTGGAGGGGAACTGAAGCTTTCTTT. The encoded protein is CATGWRGTEAFF.

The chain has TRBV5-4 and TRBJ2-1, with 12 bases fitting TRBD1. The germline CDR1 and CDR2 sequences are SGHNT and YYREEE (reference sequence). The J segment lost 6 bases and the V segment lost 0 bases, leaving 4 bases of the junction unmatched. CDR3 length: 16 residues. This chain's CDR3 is CASSLEGQGAGNEQFF. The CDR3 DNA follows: TGTGCCAGCAGCTTGGAGGGACAGGGGGCAGGCAATGAGCAGTTCTTC.

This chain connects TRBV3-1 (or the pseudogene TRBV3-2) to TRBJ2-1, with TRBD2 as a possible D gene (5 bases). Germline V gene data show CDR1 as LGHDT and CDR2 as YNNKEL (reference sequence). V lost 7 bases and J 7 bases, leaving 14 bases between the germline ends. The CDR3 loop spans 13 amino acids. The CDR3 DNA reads TGTGCCAGCACCCACTCGGTAGCGAATGAGCAGTTCTTC. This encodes CASTHSVANEQFF.

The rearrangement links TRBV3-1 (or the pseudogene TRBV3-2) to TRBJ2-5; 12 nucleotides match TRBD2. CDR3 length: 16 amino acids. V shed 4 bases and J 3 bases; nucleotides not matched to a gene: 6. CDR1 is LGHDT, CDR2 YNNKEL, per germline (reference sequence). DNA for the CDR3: TGTGCCAGCAGCCCGGGTGCTAGCGGGAGGGAAGAGACCCAGTACTTC. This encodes CASSPGASGREETQYF.

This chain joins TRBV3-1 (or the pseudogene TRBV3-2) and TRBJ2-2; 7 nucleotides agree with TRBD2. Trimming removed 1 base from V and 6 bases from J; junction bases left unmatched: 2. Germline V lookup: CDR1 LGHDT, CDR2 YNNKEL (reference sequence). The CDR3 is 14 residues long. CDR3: CASSQAAGAGELFF. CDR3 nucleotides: TGTGCCAGCAGCCAAGCTGCGGGAGCCGGGGAGCTGTTTTTT.

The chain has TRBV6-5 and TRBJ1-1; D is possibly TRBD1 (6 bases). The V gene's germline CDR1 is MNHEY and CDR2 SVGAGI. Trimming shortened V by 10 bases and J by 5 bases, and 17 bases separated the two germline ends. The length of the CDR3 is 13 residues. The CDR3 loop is CATRTAFRTEAFF. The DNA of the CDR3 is TGTGCCACCCGGACAGCTTTTAGGACTGAAGCTTTCTTT.